In this sample, the clone carrying this TCR beta chain turned up a few times. Its antigen remains unidentified. The entry originates in a study of post-analysis software for immune sequencing data. Looking at the study overall: Recorded disease courses covered relapsing-remitting, secondary progressive and progressive-relapsing multiple sclerosis. Some patients had no subtype annotation.

Findings and caveats of the study: By F measure, samples from a shared preparation batch strongly co-clustered. There were five TRBV segments more frequent in patients than controls, and TRBV5-6, TRBV5-1 and TRBV20-1 were among them. Controls significantly exceeded multiple sclerosis patients in normalized Chao1 diversity.

Prepared TCR beta cDNA libraries contained unique molecular identifiers. Each CDR3 protein is one row after TCRdb ran MiXCR on the PCR reads. This sample has roughly 670,000 distinct CDR3 sequences, with about 60% found just once. Trimming stripped 1 base from V and 4 bases from J, with 13 bases between. CDR1 and CDR2 (germline): SGHRS, YFSETQ. This CDR3 region has 15 residues. The chain combines TRBV5-1 with TRBJ2-3; no reliable D call. Material for sequencing was blood. The source of this sequence is a girl under 10 years old with multiple sclerosis. The CDR3 DNA reads TGCGCCAGCAGCTTGAGGGAAGGGTTTCCAGATACGCAGTATTTT. Its translation is CASSLREGFPDTQYF.